The clone carrying this T cell receptor beta chain was detected ten times or more. Antigen: not known. These data belong to a study of neurological immune-mediated disorders. Study-wide findings and caveats: Subjects shared no identical expanded-clone CDR3 amino acid sequences, suggesting private TCR-beta repertoires in all groups.

TCRdb itself ran the 5' RACE reads through MiXCR, one entry per CDR3 protein. The data hold about 66,000 distinct CDR3 sequences, with 4.5% to 5.5% observed a single time. What was sequenced was PBMCs. This TCR came from a woman between 70 and 85 years old with multiple sclerosis.

CDR3 DNA sequence: TGTGCCAGCAGTTTAACGTACTGGCAACGGACCTACGAGCAGTACTTC. Protein sequence: CASSLTYWQRTYEQYF. V and J are TRBV12-3 or TRBV12-4 and TRBJ2-7; no firm D call. V lost 2 bases to trimming and J lost 2 bases, with 16 bases between them. The CDR3 runs 16 residues.